This T cell receptor (beta chain) was obtained from a study of blood T cell repertoires in COVID-19. Turning to the study itself: Researchers got acute and convalescent COVID-19 samples from the United States, Italy and Spain. T cells, B-cell-depleted T cells, or PBMCs supplied cDNA or gDNA.

The data were produced by immunoSEQ multiplex PCR, yet TCRdb's version contains in-frame clones alone and is incomplete. The table shows under 85,000 clones, with approximately 88% occurring only once. V gave up 0 bases and J gave up 3 bases; unmatched junction bases: 2. Germline CDR1 LGHNA, CDR2 YSLEER. This CDR3 is 14 amino acids long. The gene calls are TRBV4-3 and TRBJ2-7; 7 bases line up with TRBD1. Sequencing input: peripheral blood. The sequence came from a man between 65 and 85 years old with acute or convalescent COVID-19. CDR3 nucleotides: TGCGCCAGCAGCCAAGACACAGGGGTCTACGAGCAGTACTTC. Amino acid sequence: CASSQDTGVYEQYF.